The entry that follows covers one T cell receptor beta chain sequence. Its specificity is unknown. CDR1 and CDR2 (germline): SGDLS, YYNGEE. The V segment lost 0 bases and the J segment 11 bases; nucleotides outside the gene matches: 14. The CDR3 spans 16 residues. This sample is drawn from a study of blood T cells in healthy people across ages. Study-wide findings and caveats: Reliance upon unsorted PBMCs precluded definitive naive versus antigen-experienced comparison. With naive T cell percentage, TCR beta diversity showed a strong correlation. As age increased, TCR beta diversity per million T cells fell in a roughly linear fashion.

For the second PCR, which ran for roughly 6 to 12 cycles, a sample-barcoded 5' primer and a J-beta primer mix were used. One entry per CDR3 protein, called by TCRdb with MiXCR from the 5' RACE reads. Seen here are 630,000 or so distinct CDR3 sequences, approximately 30% observed once, and the top ten hold around 16%. The source is a woman of 80 years or more in good health. Sequencing was carried out using blood. This chain uses TRBV9 with TRBJ2-5; 9 bases are a match to TRBD1. This CDR3 is CASSVALGQGDNEQYF. DNA of the CDR3: TGTGCCAGCAGCGTAGCTCTGGGACAGGGAGACAATGAGCAGTACTTC.